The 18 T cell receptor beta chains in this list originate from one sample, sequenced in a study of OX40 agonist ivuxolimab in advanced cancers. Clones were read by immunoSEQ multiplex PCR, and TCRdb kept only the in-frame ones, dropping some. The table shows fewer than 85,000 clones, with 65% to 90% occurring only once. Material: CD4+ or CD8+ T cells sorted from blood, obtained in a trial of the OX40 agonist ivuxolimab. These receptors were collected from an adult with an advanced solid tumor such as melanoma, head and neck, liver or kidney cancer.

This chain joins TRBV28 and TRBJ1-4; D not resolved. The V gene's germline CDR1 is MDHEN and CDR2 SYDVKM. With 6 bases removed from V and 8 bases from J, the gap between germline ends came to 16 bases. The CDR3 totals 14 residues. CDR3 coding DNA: TGTGCCAGCAGACGTACAGCCATCGGGGAAAAACTGTTTTTT. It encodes CASRRTAIGEKLFF.

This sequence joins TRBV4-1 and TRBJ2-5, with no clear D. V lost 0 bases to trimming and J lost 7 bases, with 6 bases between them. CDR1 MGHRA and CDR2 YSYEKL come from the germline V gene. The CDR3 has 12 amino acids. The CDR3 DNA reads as TGCGCCAGCAGCCAAGACATGGGGACCCAGTACTTC. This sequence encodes CASSQDMGTQYF.

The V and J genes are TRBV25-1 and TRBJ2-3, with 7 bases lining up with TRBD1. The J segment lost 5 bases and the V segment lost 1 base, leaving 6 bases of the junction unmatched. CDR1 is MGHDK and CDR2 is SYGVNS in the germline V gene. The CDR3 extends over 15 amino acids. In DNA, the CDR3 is TGTGCCAGCAGTGAATTAAGGGGGCAGGGAGATACGCAGTATTTT. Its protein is CASSELRGQGDTQYF.

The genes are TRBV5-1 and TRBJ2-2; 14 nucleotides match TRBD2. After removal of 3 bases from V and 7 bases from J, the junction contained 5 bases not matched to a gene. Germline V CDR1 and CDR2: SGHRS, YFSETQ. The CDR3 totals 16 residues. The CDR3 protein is CASSSGTSGSLGELFF. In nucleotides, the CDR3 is TGCGCCAGCAGCTCCGGGACTAGCGGGAGCCTCGGGGAGCTGTTTTTT.

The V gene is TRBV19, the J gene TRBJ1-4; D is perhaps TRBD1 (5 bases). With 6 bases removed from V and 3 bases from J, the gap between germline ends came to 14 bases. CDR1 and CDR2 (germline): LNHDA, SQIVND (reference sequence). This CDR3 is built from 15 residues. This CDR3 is CASSPLAGPNEKLFF. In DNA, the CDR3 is TGTGCCAGTAGCCCTTTGGCAGGGCCTAATGAAAAACTGTTTTTT.

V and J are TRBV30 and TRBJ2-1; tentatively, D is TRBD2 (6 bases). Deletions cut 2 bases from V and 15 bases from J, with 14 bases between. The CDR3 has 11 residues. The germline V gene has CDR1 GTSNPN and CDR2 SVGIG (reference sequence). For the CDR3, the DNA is TGTGCCTGGAGTACCGGGACTTCATCGTTCTTC. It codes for CAWSTGTSSFF.

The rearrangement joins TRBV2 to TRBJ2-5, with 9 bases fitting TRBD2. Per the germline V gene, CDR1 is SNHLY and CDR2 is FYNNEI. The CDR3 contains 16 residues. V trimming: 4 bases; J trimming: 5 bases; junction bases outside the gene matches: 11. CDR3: CASSGLGLALWETQYF. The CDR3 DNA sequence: TGTGCCAGCAGTGGATTGGGACTAGCTCTATGGGAGACCCAGTACTTC.

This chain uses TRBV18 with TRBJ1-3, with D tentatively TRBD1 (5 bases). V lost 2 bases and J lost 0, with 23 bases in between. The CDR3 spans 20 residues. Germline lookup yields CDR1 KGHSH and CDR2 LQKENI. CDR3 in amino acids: CASSPDVSGLGSNSGNTIYF. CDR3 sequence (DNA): TGTGCCAGCTCACCAGACGTTTCAGGGTTGGGGAGTAACTCTGGAAACACCATATATTTT.

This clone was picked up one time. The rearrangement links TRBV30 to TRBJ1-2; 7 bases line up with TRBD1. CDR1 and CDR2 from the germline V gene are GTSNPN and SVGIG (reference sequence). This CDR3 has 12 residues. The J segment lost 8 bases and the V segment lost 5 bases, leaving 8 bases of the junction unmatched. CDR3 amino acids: CAWDREFGGYTF. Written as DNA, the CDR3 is TGTGCCTGGGACAGGGAATTCGGGGGCTACACCTTC.

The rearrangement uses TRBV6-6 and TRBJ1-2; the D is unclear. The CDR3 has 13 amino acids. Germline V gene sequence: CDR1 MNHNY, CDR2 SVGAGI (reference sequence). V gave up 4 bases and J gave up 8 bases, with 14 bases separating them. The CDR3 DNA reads TGTGCCAGCAGTTCAGGTTCGTCGGGGGGCTACACCTTC. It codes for CASSSGSSGGYTF.

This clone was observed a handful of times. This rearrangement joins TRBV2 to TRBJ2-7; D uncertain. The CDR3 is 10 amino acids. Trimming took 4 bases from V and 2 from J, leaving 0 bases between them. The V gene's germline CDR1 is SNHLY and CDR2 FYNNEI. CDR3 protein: CASSAYEQYF. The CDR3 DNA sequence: TGTGCCAGCAGTGCCTACGAGCAGTACTTC.

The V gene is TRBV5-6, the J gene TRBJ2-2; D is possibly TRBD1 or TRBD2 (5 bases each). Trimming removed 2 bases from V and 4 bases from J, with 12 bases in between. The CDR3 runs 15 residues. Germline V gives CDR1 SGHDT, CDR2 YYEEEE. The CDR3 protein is CASSLLGVGTGELFF. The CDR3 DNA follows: TGTGCCAGCAGCTTATTGGGGGTTGGCACCGGGGAGCTGTTTTTT.

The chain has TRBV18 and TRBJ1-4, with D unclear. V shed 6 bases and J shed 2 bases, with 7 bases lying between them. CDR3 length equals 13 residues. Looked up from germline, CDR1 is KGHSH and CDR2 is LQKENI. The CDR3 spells CASSRSTNEKLFF. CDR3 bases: TGTGCCAGCTCCCGTTCCACTAATGAAAAACTGTTTTTT.

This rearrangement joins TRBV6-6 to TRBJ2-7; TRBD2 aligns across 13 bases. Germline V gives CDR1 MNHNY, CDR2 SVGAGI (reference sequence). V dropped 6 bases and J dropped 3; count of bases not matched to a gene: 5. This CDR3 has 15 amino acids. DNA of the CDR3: TGTGCCAGCAGCGACGGGACTAGCGGGGTCTACGAGCAGTACTTC. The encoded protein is CASSDGTSGVYEQYF.

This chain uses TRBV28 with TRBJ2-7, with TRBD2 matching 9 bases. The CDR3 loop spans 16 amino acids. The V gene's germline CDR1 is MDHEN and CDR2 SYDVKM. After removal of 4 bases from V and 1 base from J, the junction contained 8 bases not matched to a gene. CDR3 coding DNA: TGTGCCAGCAGTTCCTTAGTAGCGGGGGTTTCCTACGAGCAGTACTTC. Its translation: CASSSLVAGVSYEQYF. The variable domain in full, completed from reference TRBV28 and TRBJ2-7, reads DVKVTQSSRYLVKRTGEKVFLECVQDMDHENMFWYRQDPGLGLRLIYFSYDVKMKEKGDIPEGYSVSREKKERFSLILESASTNQTSMYLCASSSLVAGVSYEQYFGPGTRLTVT.

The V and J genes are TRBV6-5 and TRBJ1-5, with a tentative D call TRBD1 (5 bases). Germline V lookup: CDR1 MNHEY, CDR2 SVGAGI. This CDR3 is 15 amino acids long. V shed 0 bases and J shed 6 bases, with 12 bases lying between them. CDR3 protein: CASSYSRTRGQPQHF. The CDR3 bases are TGTGCCAGCAGTTACTCGAGGACAAGAGGTCAGCCCCAGCATTTT.

This chain's CDR3 is CASSLVQGLLNNSPLHF. For the CDR3, the DNA is TGTGCCAGCAGCTTAGTTCAGGGTTTATTGAATAATTCACCCCTCCACTTT. The chain employs TRBV7-8 and TRBJ1-6, with TRBD1 as a possible D gene (5 bases). This CDR3 contains 17 residues. Germline V CDR1 and CDR2: SGHVS, FQNEAQ. V gave up 1 base and J gave up 5 bases, with 15 bases separating them.

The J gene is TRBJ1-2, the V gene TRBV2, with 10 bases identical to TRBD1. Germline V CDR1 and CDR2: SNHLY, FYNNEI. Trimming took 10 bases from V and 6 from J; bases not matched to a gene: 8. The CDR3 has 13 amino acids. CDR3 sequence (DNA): TGTGCCACCTCCTGGACAGGGGGTAATGGCTACACCTTC. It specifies CATSWTGGNGYTF.